The 25 T cell receptor beta chains reported below all come from one sample, sequenced in a study of T-cell memory formation after mild COVID-19. TCRdb independently ran MiXCR on the 5' RACE reads; one entry per CDR3 protein. This table holds roughly 120,000 distinct CDR3 sequences, 22% found once. Material for sequencing was PBMCs or a T cell subset sorted from them (not recorded which). These receptors were taken from a man between 18 and 29 years old who had mild COVID-19 (a few samples of this study predate the infection). Cell type and time point are not known.

This clonotype came up a few times. The V call is TRBV24-1, the J call TRBJ2-2; no firm D call. Trimming took off 0 bases at V and 9 bases at J, with 7 bases between the two ends. Germline CDR1 is KGHDR and CDR2 is SFDVKD. The CDR3 loop spans 13 amino acids. The chain's CDR3 is CATSDLSGRELFF. The CDR3 DNA follows: TGTGCCACCAGTGATTTGTCGGGCAGGGAGCTGTTTTTT.

This clonotype was observed a few times. This chain joins TRBV7-2 and TRBJ2-2; the D is unclear. This CDR3 is built from 15 residues. V was cut by 5 bases and J by 4 bases, with 14 bases left in between. From germline, CDR1 is SGHTA and CDR2 FQGNSA. CDR3 in amino acids: CASSRFDGGTGELFF. CDR3 DNA: TGTGCCAGCAGCCGGTTTGACGGTGGCACCGGGGAGCTGTTTTTT.

This clonotype was seen only a few times. The chain employs TRBV10-3 and TRBJ2-3; a possible D gene is TRBD2 (5 bases). The CDR3 extends over 13 amino acids. With 10 bases removed from V and 7 bases from J, the gap between germline ends came to 18 bases. In germline, CDR1 is ENHRY, CDR2 SYGVKD. The CDR3 DNA reads as TGTGCCAAGCACCTCCCCGGGGTATATACGCAGTATTTT. Protein sequence: CAKHLPGVYTQYF.

The chain links TRBV10-3 to TRBJ2-7; 9 bases fit TRBD1. Germline assignment: CDR1 ENHRY and CDR2 SYGVKD. After removal of 3 bases from V and 5 bases from J, the junction contained 11 bases not matched to a gene. There are 16 residues in the CDR3. CDR3 in amino acids: CAISDRQGGLWNEQYF. CDR3 DNA sequence: TGTGCCATCAGTGACCGACAGGGGGGCCTCTGGAACGAGCAGTACTTC.

This clonotype has just a few counts. The rearrangement links TRBV19 to TRBJ2-5; TRBD2 might be the D (5 bases). Germline V lookup: CDR1 LNHDA, CDR2 SQIVND (reference sequence). The CDR3 sequence is 16 residues long. V was pared by 6 bases and J by 5 bases, with 22 bases between. CDR3 DNA sequence: TGTGCCAGTAGCCCCCATACTCTAGCTAGTAGGGAGACCCAGTACTTC. Protein product: CASSPHTLASRETQYF.

This chain links TRBV5-1 with TRBJ2-6; D is possibly TRBD1 (5 bases). Germline CDR1 and CDR2: SGHRS and YFSETQ. The V end was cut by 3 bases, the J end by 2 bases, with 18 bases between. There are 18 residues in the CDR3. The CDR3 region has the DNA TGCGCCAGCAGCTCCTTGGGGTATACAGGCACTGGGGCCAACGTCCTGACTTTC. Protein sequence: CASSSLGYTGTGANVLTF.

The chain joins TRBV9 to TRBJ1-1; D gene uncertain. Trimming removed 4 bases from V and 4 bases from J, with 11 bases in between. This CDR3 spans 13 amino acids. Germline V lookup: CDR1 SGDLS, CDR2 YYNGEE. The CDR3, as DNA: TGTGCCAGCAGCCCCGACCGTTTCACTGAAGCTTTCTTT. Encoded protein: CASSPDRFTEAFF.

This clonotype came up a few times. This sequence joins TRBV6-2 or TRBV6-3 and TRBJ2-1, with 9 positions matching TRBD1. The J segment lost 6 bases and the V segment lost 2 bases, leaving 2 bases of the junction unmatched. The CDR3 consists of 14 residues. Per germline, CDR1 MNHEY and CDR2 SVGEGT. The CDR3 is CASSYETGGNEQFF. The CDR3 DNA is TGTGCCAGCAGTTACGAGACAGGGGGCAATGAGCAGTTCTTC.

The chain carries TRBV5-1 and TRBJ2-1; no definite D call. This CDR3 spans 13 amino acids. Trimming removed 1 base from V and 9 bases from J, with 11 bases in between. In germline, CDR1 is SGHRS, CDR2 YFSETQ. This CDR3 reads CASSLPTLGEQFF. CDR3 bases: TGCGCCAGCAGCTTGCCTACCCTCGGTGAGCAGTTCTTC.

This chain links TRBV29-1 with TRBJ2-2; maybe TRBD1 (5 bases). V lost 4 bases and J 0 bases, leaving 15 bases between the germline ends. CDR3 size: 16 residues. Looked up from germline, CDR1 is SQVTM and CDR2 is ANQGSEA. The CDR3 loop is CSVGDRALANTGELFF. The CDR3 region has the DNA TGCAGCGTTGGTGACAGAGCGCTCGCGAACACCGGGGAGCTGTTTTTT.

This clonotype was seen repeatedly, ten times or more. J is TRBJ2-5 and V is TRBV18, with D unclear. Germline V gene sequence: CDR1 KGHSH, CDR2 LQKENI. The CDR3 has 12 amino acids. The V gene lost 7 bases and the J gene lost 2 bases, with 8 bases spanning the gap. The CDR3 loop reads CASCDFQETQYF. The DNA for the CDR3 is TGTGCCAGCTGTGACTTTCAAGAGACCCAGTACTTC.

This clonotype was detected ten times or more. V gene TRBV10-3 combines with J gene TRBJ1-6, with D tentatively TRBD1 (5 bases). CDR3 length equals 18 residues. The germline V gene has CDR1 ENHRY and CDR2 SYGVKD. V was cut by 3 bases and J by 14 bases, with 29 bases left in between. CDR3 protein: CAISDPTATLIPNSALHF. CDR3 in DNA: TGTGCCATCAGTGACCCGACAGCTACCCTAATTCCCAATTCGGCCCTCCACTTT.

This clonotype was picked up a small number of times. V gene TRBV4-3 combines with J gene TRBJ2-1, with D perhaps TRBD2 (5 bases). The V and J ends lost 0 bases and 2 bases respectively, with 8 bases between them. This CDR3 is built from 15 residues. CDR1 and CDR2 from the germline V gene are LGHNA and YSLEER. The CDR3, as DNA: TGCGCCAGCAGCCAAGATGGAGGCACCTACAATGAGCAGTTCTTC. This sequence encodes CASSQDGGTYNEQFF.

The chain is built from TRBV6-1 and TRBJ2-7; 8 nucleotides line up with TRBD1. This CDR3 has 13 residues. Germline V gene data show CDR1 as MNHNS and CDR2 as SASEGT. The V segment lost 10 bases and the J segment 5 bases; nucleotides outside the gene matches: 10. In DNA, the CDR3 is TGTGCCACGTCCCGGGACAGGTCGGACGAGCAGTACTTC. Amino acids: CATSRDRSDEQYF.

This chain connects TRBV11-2 to TRBJ2-5; D is ambiguous. Germline loops: CDR1 SGHAT, CDR2 FQNNGV. Trimming shortened V by 0 bases and J by 5 bases, and 7 bases separated the two germline ends. This CDR3 comprises 13 residues. Written as DNA, the CDR3 is TGTGCCAGCAGCTTAGAGGCAGCGGAGACCCAGTACTTC. It yields the protein CASSLEAAETQYF.

V gene TRBV4-1 combines with J gene TRBJ1-2; D remains unclear. There are 14 residues in the CDR3. Germline V gives CDR1 MGHRA, CDR2 YSYEKL. V was pared by 0 bases and J by 6 bases, with 11 bases between. This chain's CDR3 is CASSQDPSGNGYTF. Written as DNA, the CDR3 is TGCGCCAGCAGCCAAGATCCATCGGGAAATGGCTACACCTTC.

This clonotype was seen only a few times. The chain employs TRBV2 and TRBJ2-2; the match to TRBD2 covers 10 bases. The CDR3 is made up of 14 amino acids. With V trimmed by 4 bases and J by 6 bases, 2 bases remained unmatched. The germline V gene has CDR1 SNHLY and CDR2 FYNNEI. For the CDR3, the DNA is TGTGCCAGCAGTGCCAGCGGGGGGGCCGGGGAGCTGTTTTTT. Translated: CASSASGGAGELFF.

V gene TRBV4-3 combines with J gene TRBJ2-2; 12 positions match TRBD2. The CDR3 sequence is 17 residues long. Germline trimming cut 1 base from V and 7 bases from J; bases unmatched to any gene: 7. Germline CDR1 and CDR2: LGHNA and YSLEER. The DNA of the CDR3 is TGCGCCAGCAGCCAAGGGCTAGCGGGGGGGCCAGGCGGGGAGCTGTTTTTT. This codes for CASSQGLAGGPGGELFF.

The CDR3 protein is CATGRESWTEAFF. The CDR3 nucleotides read TGTGCCACTGGACGGGAGAGTTGGACTGAAGCTTTCTTT. J is TRBJ1-1 and V is TRBV6-2 or TRBV6-3; no clear D. Germline loops: CDR1 MNHEY, CDR2 SVGEGT. CDR3 length: 13 residues. Trimming cost V 10 bases and J 5 bases, with 17 bases left between them.

The chain combines TRBV2 with TRBJ2-5; the match to TRBD2 covers 11 bases. J lost 5 bases, V lost 3 bases, and 8 bases had no gene match. CDR3 length equals 16 residues. Germline CDR1 SNHLY, CDR2 FYNNEI. The chain's CDR3 is CASSDPTSGGVETQYF. The DNA of the CDR3 is TGTGCCAGCAGTGACCCTACTAGCGGGGGCGTTGAGACCCAGTACTTC.

This clonotype was counted a few times. V is TRBV11-3 and J is TRBJ2-7, with D hard to call. This CDR3 spans 15 amino acids. Trimming left V 0 bases short and J 3 bases short, with 12 bases between. Per germline, CDR1 SGHNT and CDR2 YENEEA. CDR3 loop: CASSLDVAPYYEQYF. CDR3 DNA: TGTGCCAGCAGCTTAGATGTTGCCCCGTACTACGAGCAGTACTTC.

This chain joins TRBV15 and TRBJ1-5; 7 bases are a match to TRBD1. CDR3 length equals 14 residues. CDR1 LNHNV and CDR2 YYDKDF come from the germline V gene (reference sequence). V was clipped by 4 bases and J by 2 bases; unmatched bases: 2. The CDR3 nucleotides are TGTGCCACCAGCAATGACAGGGGCAATCAGCCCCAGCATTTT. This encodes CATSNDRGNQPQHF.

The rearrangement links TRBV7-6 to TRBJ2-7; 7 nucleotides match TRBD1. V dropped 0 bases and J dropped 4; count of bases not matched to a gene: 6. CDR1 SGHVS and CDR2 FNYEAQ come from the germline V gene. The CDR3 has 15 amino acids. DNA of the CDR3: TGTGCCAGCAGCTTAGCAGGGGGCGTCGGTTACGAGCAGTACTTC. This encodes CASSLAGGVGYEQYF.

The chain links TRBV4-1 to TRBJ2-4; possibly TRBD1 or TRBD2 for D (5 bases each). Germline V lookup: CDR1 MGHRA, CDR2 YSYEKL. This CDR3 comprises 14 residues. The germline V and J ends were trimmed by 3 bases and 10 bases, with 16 bases remaining between them. Written as DNA, the CDR3 is TGCGCCAGCAGCCATGAATGGGACGCACTAATTCAGTACTTC. Protein product: CASSHEWDALIQYF.

This clonotype was picked up a small number of times. CDR3 in amino acids: CASSRTGGNTEAFF. As DNA, the CDR3 is TGTGCCAGCAGTAGGACAGGGGGGAACACTGAAGCTTTCTTT. This sequence joins TRBV4-2 and TRBJ1-1, with 10 positions matching TRBD1. Germline loops: CDR1 LGHNA, CDR2 YNFKEQ. The CDR3 spans 14 residues. V shed 6 bases and J 1 base; nucleotides not matched to a gene: 2.